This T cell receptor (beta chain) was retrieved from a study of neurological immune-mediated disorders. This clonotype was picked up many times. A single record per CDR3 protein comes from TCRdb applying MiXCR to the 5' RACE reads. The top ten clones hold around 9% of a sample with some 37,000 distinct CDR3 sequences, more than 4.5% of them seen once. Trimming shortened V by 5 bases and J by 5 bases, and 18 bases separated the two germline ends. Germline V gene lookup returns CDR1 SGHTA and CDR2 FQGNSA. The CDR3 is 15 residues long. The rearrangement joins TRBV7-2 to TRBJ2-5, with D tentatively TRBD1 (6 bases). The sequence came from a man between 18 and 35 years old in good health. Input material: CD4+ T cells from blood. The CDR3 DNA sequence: TGTGCCAGCAGCCCTAGGGGACAAGAGGGGGAGACCCAGTACTTC. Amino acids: CASSPRGQEGETQYF. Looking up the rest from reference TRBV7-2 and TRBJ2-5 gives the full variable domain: GAGVSQSPSNKVTEKGKDVELRCDPISGHTALYWYRQSLGQGLEFLIYFQGNSAPDKSGLPSDRFSAERTGGSVSTLTIQRTQQEDSAVYLCASSPRGQEGETQYFGPGTRLLVL.